This T cell receptor beta chain was identified during a study of cytomegalovirus exposure and HLA in healthy donors. Findings and caveats of the study: A later analysis found first-cohort TCR clusters tended to co-occur in the 120 validation repertoires. Cytomegalovirus-associated status was assigned to about 180 TCR beta chains. Among TCR sequences, most were rare, though some public TCRs appeared in many donors.

In the case of this clone: What it binds is unknown.

Repertoires were generated with immunoSEQ multiplex PCR, while TCRdb's copy carries only in-frame clones and drops some. Of approximately 120,000 clones in the sample, approximately 94% are singletons; the top ten hold roughly 1.3%. Germline CDR1 reads MDHEN; CDR2 reads SYDVKM. The CDR3 loop spans 14 amino acids. V was trimmed by 5 bases and J by 7 bases, leaving 17 bases between them. Sequencing was performed on PBMCs. This chain joins TRBV28 and TRBJ1-1; D call uncertain. The receptor was derived from a woman aged 18-29 years in good health and CMV-seronegative. This CDR3 is CASSLATRTLEAFF. The CDR3 nucleotides are TGTGCCAGCAGTCTCGCGACAAGAACACTTGAAGCTTTCTTT.